Listed below are T cell receptor beta chains from one sample, sequenced in a study of T cell responses to AZD1222 COVID-19 vaccine. TCRdb's table, derived via immunoSEQ multiplex PCR, lists solely in-frame clones and lacks some. The repertoire holds fewer than 150,000 clones, with 90% as singletons. The sample in question was peripheral blood, obtained on day 0 of AZD1222 vaccination. The receptors here all came from an adult in good health. The CDR3 runs from the conserved cysteine through the conserved F or W. D genes are given only for firm matches. Clone size is not always given. Where it is, it says once, few, many or a class for expanded clones.

clone_size j_call v_call d_call cdr3_aa cdr3_nt
. TRBJ2-3 TRBV12-3/TRBV12-4 TRBD2 CATRTSGTDTQYF TGTGCCACCCGGACTAGCGGAACAGATACGCAGTATTTT
. TRBJ2-1 TRBV3-1/TRBV3-2 TRBD2 CASSRNLFPSSGGNEQFF TGTGCCAGCAGCCGAAACCTTTTCCCGTCTAGCGGAGGCAATGAGCAGTTCTTC
. TRBJ1-4 TRBV5-1 . CASRPRGSEKLFF TGCGCCAGCAGGCCGAGGGGGAGTGAAAAACTGTTTTTT
. TRBJ1-2 TRBV5-1 TRBD1 CASSSPTGNYGYTF TGCGCCAGCAGCTCACCGACAGGGAACTATGGCTACACCTTC
once TRBJ1-1 TRBV10-1 . CASSESKGGEDTEAFF TGCGCCAGCAGTGAGTCGAAGGGAGGGGAGGACACTGAAGCTTTCTTT
. TRBJ1-2 TRBV19 TRBD1 CASRFLDRGRGVYGYTF TGTGCCAGTAGATTTCTGGACAGGGGGCGAGGCGTCTATGGCTACACCTTC
. TRBJ1-5 TRBV6-1 . CASSDSISNQPQHF TGTGCCAGCAGTGACAGTATTAGCAATCAGCCCCAGCATTTT
. TRBJ2-1 TRBV6-5 . CASSYSPTGEQFF TGTGCCAGCAGTTACTCCCCCACGGGAGAGCAGTTCTTC
once TRBJ2-7 TRBV5-1 TRBD1 CASSPLTGTDNGEQYF TGCGCCAGCAGCCCGTTAACAGGGACAGATAATGGCGAGCAGTACTTC
many TRBJ1-2 TRBV5-1 TRBD1 CASSPRPGTGNYGYTF TGCGCCAGCAGCCCGCGGCCCGGGACAGGGAACTATGGCTACACCTTC
. TRBJ1-2 TRBV6-5 . CASSQNRDGYTF TGTGCCAGCAGCCAGAACAGGGATGGCTACACCTTC
. TRBJ1-2 TRBV27 TRBD1 CASSTMGTGDTYGYTF TGTGCCAGCTCGACAATGGGGACAGGGGATACCTATGGCTACACCTTC
. TRBJ1-6 TRBV2 TRBD1 CASQGQGNSPLHF TGTGCCAGCCAGGGACAGGGTAATTCACCCCTCCACTTT
. TRBJ2-5 TRBV18 TRBD2 CASSPPSGGETQYF TGTGCCAGCTCACCACCTAGCGGGGGGGAGACCCAGTACTTC
. TRBJ2-1 TRBV2 TRBD1 CASHDRASYNEQFF TGTGCCAGTCATGACAGGGCTTCCTACAATGAGCAGTTCTTC
. TRBJ1-2 TRBV20-1 . CSAPTVYGYTF TGCAGTGCCCCGACAGTCTATGGCTACACCTTC
. TRBJ1-6 TRBV27 . CASSSRRVFAVPPYNSPLHF TGTGCCAGCAGTTCGAGGCGGGTTTTCGCAGTTCCGCCCTATAATTCACCCCTCCACTTT
. TRBJ1-2 TRBV3-1/TRBV3-2 . CASSPRDRRPYGYTF TGTGCCAGCAGCCCGCGGGACCGCCGTCCATATGGCTACACCTTC
. TRBJ1-2 TRBV6-6 . CASSSTGRANYGYTF TGTGCCAGCAGTTCCACGGGAAGAGCTAACTATGGCTACACCTTC
. TRBJ1-1 TRBV12-2 . CASRLAGQTNTEAFF TGTGCAAGTCGCTTAGCGGGACAGACGAACACTGAAGCTTTCTTT
. TRBJ1-4 TRBV5-6 . CASSLGQRQADELFF TGTGCCAGCAGCTTGGGACAGCGCCAGGCTGATGAACTGTTTTTT
. TRBJ1-4 TRBV7-2 . CASSLSTLGTSYNEKLFF TGTGCCAGCAGCTTAAGTACCCTTGGGACATCCTATAATGAAAAACTGTTTTTT
. TRBJ2-5 TRBV4-2 . CASSQEDGLQETQYF TGTGCCAGCAGCCAAGAGGATGGACTGCAAGAGACCCAGTACTTC
few TRBJ1-4 TRBV7-2 . CASSPSSEKLFF TGTGCCAGCAGCCCCTCGTCGGAAAAACTGTTTTTT
. TRBJ1-4 TRBV18 . CASSPPPKQNEKLFF TGTGCCAGCTCACCACCGCCAAAACAAAATGAAAAACTGTTTTTT
. TRBJ1-3 TRBV5-1 . CASSLGARNTIYF TGCGCCAGCAGCTTGGGCGCCCGAAACACCATATATTTT
few TRBJ2-7 TRBV21-1 . CASSFRDRGYEQYF TGTGCCAGCAGCTTCCGGGACAGGGGTTACGAGCAGTACTTC
. TRBJ2-7 TRBV21-1 . CASRGARPITRYEQYF TGTGCCAGCAGAGGGGCTCGACCGATAACAAGGTACGAGCAGTACTTC
. TRBJ1-6 TRBV12-3/TRBV12-4 . CASSLDQNSPLHF TGTGCCAGCAGTCTCGACCAGAATTCACCCCTCCACTTT
once TRBJ1-5 TRBV6-4 . CASSVTGGPQHF TGTGCCAGCAGTGTAACGGGCGGGCCCCAGCATTTT
once TRBJ2-5 TRBV2 TRBD1 CASTGTGQETQYF TGTGCCAGCACCGGGACAGGACAAGAGACCCAGTACTTC
. TRBJ2-1 TRBV5-5 . CASSLGSPRSRSSYNEQFF TGTGCCAGCAGCTTGGGGAGCCCCCGTAGCAGGAGCTCCTACAATGAGCAGTTCTTC
. TRBJ1-2 TRBV5-1 . CASTLSGGDYGYTF TGCGCCAGCACCCTATCGGGGGGGGACTATGGCTACACCTTC
. TRBJ2-5 TRBV9 TRBD1 CASSVPRGQGETQYF TGTGCCAGCAGCGTACCCAGGGGGCAGGGAGAGACCCAGTACTTC
. TRBJ2-1 TRBV19 . CASSLNGSPGNEQFF TGTGCCAGTAGCCTTAACGGCTCCCCCGGCAATGAGCAGTTCTTC
. TRBJ1-5 TRBV19 . CASSANRDQPQHF TGTGCCAGTAGTGCGAACAGGGATCAGCCCCAGCATTTT
. TRBJ1-1 TRBV14 . CASSPGQTNTEAFF TGTGCCAGCAGCCCGGGACAAACGAACACTGAAGCTTTCTTT
. TRBJ1-1 TRBV7-9 . CASSLGRLPEAFF TGTGCCAGCAGCTTAGGGCGTCTCCCTGAAGCTTTCTTT
. TRBJ2-5 TRBV5-4 TRBD2 CASSLPSGSQETQYF TGTGCCAGCAGCTTACCTAGCGGGAGCCAAGAGACCCAGTACTTC
. TRBJ1-2 TRBV5-1 . CASSLEDSGHYGYTF TGCGCCAGCAGCTTGGAGGACAGCGGGCACTATGGCTACACCTTC
. TRBJ1-2 TRBV30 TRBD1 CAWGTGGLGGYTF TGTGCCTGGGGGACAGGGGGTTTGGGGGGCTACACCTTC
. TRBJ2-3 TRBV19 TRBD2 CASLRTSGGPTDTQYF TGTGCCAGCCTCAGGACTAGCGGGGGGCCCACAGATACGCAGTATTTT
. TRBJ1-1 TRBV5-6 TRBD1 CASHRGPLMNTEAFF TGTGCCAGTCACAGGGGGCCCCTCATGAACACTGAAGCTTTCTTT
. TRBJ2-4 TRBV3-1/TRBV3-2 . CASSQREWNKNIQYF TGTGCCAGCAGCCAACGGGAGTGGAACAAAAACATTCAGTACTTC
few TRBJ2-7 TRBV6-2/TRBV6-3 . CASSYSSSYEQYF TGTGCCAGCAGTTACTCATCCAGCTACGAGCAGTACTTC